The entry below gives a single T cell receptor (beta chain) sequence along with its context. Its matching antigen is unknown. The data were taken from a study of cytomegalovirus exposure and HLA in healthy donors. Study-level results: The study assumed roughly uniform donor sequencing depth for presence/absence analyses.

Researchers ran the PCR with 60 Vbeta and 13 Jbeta primers. Profiled with immunoSEQ multiplex PCR; TCRdb holds only in-frame clones, not every one. In the table there are fewer than 90,000 clones, 65% to 80% of which are singletons. The CDR3 has 15 residues. Germline V lookup: CDR1 MNHEY, CDR2 SVGAGI. The V end lost 0 bases, the J end lost 3 bases, and 8 bases lay between the germline ends. All donors participated as healthy donors of bone marrow. Unrecorded immune exposure was likely among donors, who were nominally healthy when sampled. Material: PBMCs. V gene TRBV6-5 combines with J gene TRBJ2-2; D gene unclear. The receptor was derived from a man aged 25 to 40 in good health and CMV-seropositive. The CDR3 spells CASSYSGLYTGELFF. CDR3 coding DNA: TGTGCCAGCAGTTACTCGGGCCTATACACCGGGGAGCTGTTTTTT.